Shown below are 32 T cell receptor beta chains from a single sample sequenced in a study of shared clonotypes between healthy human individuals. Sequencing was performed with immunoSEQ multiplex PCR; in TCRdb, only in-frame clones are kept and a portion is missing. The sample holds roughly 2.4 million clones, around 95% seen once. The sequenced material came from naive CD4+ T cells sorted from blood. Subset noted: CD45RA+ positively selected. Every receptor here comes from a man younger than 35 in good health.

The CDR3 protein is CASSYFLGTNYGYTF. The CDR3, as DNA: TGTGCCAGCAGTTACTTTCTCGGGACAAACTATGGCTACACCTTC. This chain joins TRBV6-5 and TRBJ1-2; tentative D call: TRBD1 (6 bases). Germline V lookup: CDR1 MNHEY, CDR2 SVGAGI. The CDR3 runs 15 residues. Trimming took off 1 base at V and 2 bases at J, with 11 bases between the two ends.

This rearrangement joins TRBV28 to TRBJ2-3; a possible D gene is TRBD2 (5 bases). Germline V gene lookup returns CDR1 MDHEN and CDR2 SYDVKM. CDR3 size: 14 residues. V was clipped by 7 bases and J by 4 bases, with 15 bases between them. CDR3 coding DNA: TGTGCCAGCACCGGGATGTTTGTGGCAGATACGCAGTATTTT. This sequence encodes CASTGMFVADTQYF.

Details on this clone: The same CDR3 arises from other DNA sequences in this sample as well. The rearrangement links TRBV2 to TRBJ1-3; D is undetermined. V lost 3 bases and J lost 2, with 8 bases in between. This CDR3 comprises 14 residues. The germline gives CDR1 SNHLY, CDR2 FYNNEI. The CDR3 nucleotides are TGTGCCAGCAGTGATGGAGGGCCTGGAAACACCATATATTTT. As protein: CASSDGGPGNTIYF.

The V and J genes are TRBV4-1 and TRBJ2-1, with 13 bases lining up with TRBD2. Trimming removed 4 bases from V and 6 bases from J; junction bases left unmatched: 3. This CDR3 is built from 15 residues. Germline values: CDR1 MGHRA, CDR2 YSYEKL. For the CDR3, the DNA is TGCGCCAGCAGCCTGGGACTAGCGGGGATCAATGAGCAGTTCTTC. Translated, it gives CASSLGLAGINEQFF.

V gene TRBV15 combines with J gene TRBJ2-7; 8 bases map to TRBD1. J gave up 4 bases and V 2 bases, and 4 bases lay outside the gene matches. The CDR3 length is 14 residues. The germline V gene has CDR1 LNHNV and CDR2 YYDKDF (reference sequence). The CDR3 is CATSRPGQGYEQYF. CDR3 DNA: TGTGCCACCAGCAGACCCGGACAGGGTTACGAGCAGTACTTC.

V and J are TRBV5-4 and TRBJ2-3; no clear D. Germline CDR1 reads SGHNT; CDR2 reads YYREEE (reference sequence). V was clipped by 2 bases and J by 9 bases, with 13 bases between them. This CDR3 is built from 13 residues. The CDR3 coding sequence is TGTGCCAGCAGCTTAATACCCACCCGCACGCAGTATTTT. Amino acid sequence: CASSLIPTRTQYF.

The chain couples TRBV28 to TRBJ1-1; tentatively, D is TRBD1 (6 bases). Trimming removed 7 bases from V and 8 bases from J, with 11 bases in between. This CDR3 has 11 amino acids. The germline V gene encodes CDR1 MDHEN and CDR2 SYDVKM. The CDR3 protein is CASNLGQEAFF. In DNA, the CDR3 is TGTGCCAGCAACCTTGGACAGGAAGCTTTCTTT.

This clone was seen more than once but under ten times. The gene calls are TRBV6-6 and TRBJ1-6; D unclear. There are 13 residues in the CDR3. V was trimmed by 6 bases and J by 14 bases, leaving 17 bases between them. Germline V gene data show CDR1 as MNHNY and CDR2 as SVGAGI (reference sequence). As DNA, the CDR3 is TGTGCCAGCAGAGTAACCCAGGAGGCATCCCTCCACTTT. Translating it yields CASRVTQEASLHF.

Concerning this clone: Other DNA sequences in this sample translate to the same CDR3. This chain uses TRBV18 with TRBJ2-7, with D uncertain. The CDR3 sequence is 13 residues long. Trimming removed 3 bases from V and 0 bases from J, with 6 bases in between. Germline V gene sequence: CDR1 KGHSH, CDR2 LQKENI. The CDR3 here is CASSPQNSYEQYF. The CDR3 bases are TGTGCCAGCTCACCCCAGAACTCCTACGAGCAGTACTTC.

DNA of the CDR3: TGCAGCGTTCCAAAGGGGGTTAGCGGGAACACTGAAGCTTTCTTT. Amino acids: CSVPKGVSGNTEAFF. The chain uses TRBV29-1 and TRBJ1-1; D possibly corresponds to TRBD1 (6 bases). This CDR3 comprises 15 residues. V was cut by 5 bases and J by 1 base, with 17 bases left in between. Germline V gene data show CDR1 as SQVTM and CDR2 as ANQGSEA.

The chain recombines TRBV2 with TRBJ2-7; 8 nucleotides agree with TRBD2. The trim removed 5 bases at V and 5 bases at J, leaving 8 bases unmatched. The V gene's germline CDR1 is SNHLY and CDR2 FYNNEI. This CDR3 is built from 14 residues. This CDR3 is CASSKGPGGDEQYF. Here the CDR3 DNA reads TGTGCCAGCAGTAAGGGGCCCGGGGGGGACGAGCAGTACTTC.

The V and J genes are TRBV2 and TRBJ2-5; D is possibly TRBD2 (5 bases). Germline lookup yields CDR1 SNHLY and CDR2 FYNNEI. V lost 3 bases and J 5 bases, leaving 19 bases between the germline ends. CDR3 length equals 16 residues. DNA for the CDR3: TGTGCCAGCAGTGACGCTGAGGCGGCCAGAGGGGAGACCCAGTACTTC. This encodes CASSDAEAARGETQYF.

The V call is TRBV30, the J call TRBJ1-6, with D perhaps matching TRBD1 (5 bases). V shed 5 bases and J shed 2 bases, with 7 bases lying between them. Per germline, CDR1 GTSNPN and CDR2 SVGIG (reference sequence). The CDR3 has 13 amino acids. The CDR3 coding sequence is TGTGCCTGGGGGGGGGCCTATAATTCACCCCTCCACTTT. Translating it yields CAWGGAYNSPLHF.

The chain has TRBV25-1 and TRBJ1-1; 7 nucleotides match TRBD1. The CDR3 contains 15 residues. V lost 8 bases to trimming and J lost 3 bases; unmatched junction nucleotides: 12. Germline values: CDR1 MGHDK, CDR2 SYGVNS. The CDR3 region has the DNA TGTGCCAGCCGGAAAGCAGGGCAGGGGGACACTGAAGCTTTCTTT. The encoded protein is CASRKAGQGDTEAFF.

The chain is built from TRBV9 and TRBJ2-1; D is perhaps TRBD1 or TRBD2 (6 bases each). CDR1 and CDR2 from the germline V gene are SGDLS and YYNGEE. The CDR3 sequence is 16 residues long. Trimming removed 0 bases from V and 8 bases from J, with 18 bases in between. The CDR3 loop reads CASSVGGAGGRDEQFF. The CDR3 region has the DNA TGTGCCAGCAGCGTAGGGGGGGCAGGAGGACGCGATGAGCAGTTCTTC.

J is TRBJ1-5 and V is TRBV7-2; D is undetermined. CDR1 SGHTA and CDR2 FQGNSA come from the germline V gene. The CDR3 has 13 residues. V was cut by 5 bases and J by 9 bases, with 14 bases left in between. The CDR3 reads CASSLRMEAPQHF. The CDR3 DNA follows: TGTGCCAGCAGCCTCAGGATGGAAGCGCCCCAGCATTTT.

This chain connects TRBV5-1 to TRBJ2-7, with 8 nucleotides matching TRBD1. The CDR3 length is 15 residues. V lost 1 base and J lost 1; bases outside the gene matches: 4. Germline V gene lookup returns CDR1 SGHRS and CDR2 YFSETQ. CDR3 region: CASSLTGGGSYEQYF. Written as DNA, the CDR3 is TGCGCCAGCAGCTTGACAGGGGGTGGGTCCTACGAGCAGTACTTC. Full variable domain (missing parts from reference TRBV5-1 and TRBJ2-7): KAGVTQTPRYLIKTRGQQVTLSCSPISGHRSVSWYQQTPGQGLQFLFEYFSETQRNKGNFPGRFSGRQFSNSRSEMNVSTLELGDSALYLCASSLTGGGSYEQYFGPGTRLTVT.

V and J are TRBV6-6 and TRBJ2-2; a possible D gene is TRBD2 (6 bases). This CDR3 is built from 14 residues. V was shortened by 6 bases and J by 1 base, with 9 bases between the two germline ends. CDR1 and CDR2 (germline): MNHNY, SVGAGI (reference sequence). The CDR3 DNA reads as TGTGCCAGCAGCTTTAGCGGGAACACCGGGGAGCTGTTTTTT. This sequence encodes CASSFSGNTGELFF.

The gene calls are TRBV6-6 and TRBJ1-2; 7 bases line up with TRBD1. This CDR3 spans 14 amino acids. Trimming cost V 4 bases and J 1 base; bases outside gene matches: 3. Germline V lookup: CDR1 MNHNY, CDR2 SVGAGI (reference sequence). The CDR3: CASSWQGDNYGYTF. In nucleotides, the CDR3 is TGTGCCAGCAGTTGGCAGGGGGATAACTATGGCTACACCTTC.

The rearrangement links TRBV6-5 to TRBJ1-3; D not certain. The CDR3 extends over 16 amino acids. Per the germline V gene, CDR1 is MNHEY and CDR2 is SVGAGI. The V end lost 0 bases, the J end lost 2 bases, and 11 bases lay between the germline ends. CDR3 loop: CASSYSRPEAGNTIYF. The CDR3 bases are TGTGCCAGCAGTTACTCGAGACCGGAGGCTGGAAACACCATATATTTT.

DNA for the CDR3: TGTGCCAGCAGCGTTCAAGGGTTGGAGGGCTACACCTTC. Residues: CASSVQGLEGYTF. This chain joins TRBV9 and TRBJ1-2, with unresolved D. Germline V gene data show CDR1 as SGDLS and CDR2 as YYNGEE. Trimming cost V 2 bases and J 8 bases, with 13 bases left between them. There are 13 residues in the CDR3.

DNA for the CDR3: TGTGCCAGCAGTGATGTAGCGGGACCTAGATACGAGCAGTACTTC. Its protein product is CASSDVAGPRYEQYF. This chain connects TRBV25-1 to TRBJ2-7, with 8 nucleotides matching TRBD2. Germline values: CDR1 MGHDK, CDR2 SYGVNS. J gave up 4 bases and V 3 bases, and 8 bases lay outside the gene matches. The CDR3 runs to 15 residues.

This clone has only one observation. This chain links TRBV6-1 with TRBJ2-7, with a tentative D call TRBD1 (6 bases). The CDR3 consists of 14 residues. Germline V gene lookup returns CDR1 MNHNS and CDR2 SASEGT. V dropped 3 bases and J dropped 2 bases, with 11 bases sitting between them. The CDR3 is CASSDWGHTYEQYF. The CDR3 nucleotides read TGTGCCAGCAGTGATTGGGGACATACCTACGAGCAGTACTTC.

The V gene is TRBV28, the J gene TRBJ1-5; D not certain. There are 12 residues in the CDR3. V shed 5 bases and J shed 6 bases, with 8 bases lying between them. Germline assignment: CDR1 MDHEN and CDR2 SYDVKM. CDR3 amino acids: CASSLNSQPQHF. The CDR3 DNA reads TGTGCCAGCAGTCTCAATAGTCAGCCCCAGCATTTT.

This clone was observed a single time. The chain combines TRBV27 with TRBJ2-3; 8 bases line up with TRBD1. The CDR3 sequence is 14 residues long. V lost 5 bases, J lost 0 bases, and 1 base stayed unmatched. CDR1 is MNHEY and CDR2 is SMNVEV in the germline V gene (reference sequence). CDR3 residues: CASSDRGSTDTQYF. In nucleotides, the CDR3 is TGTGCCAGCAGTGACAGGGGTAGCACAGATACGCAGTATTTT.

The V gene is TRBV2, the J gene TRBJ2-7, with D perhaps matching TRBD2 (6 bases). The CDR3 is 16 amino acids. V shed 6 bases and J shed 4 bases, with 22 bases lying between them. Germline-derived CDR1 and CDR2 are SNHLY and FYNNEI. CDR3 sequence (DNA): TGTGCCAGCAGAAGAGATAGGACTGGGGGAGGATACGAGCAGTACTTC. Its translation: CASRRDRTGGGYEQYF.

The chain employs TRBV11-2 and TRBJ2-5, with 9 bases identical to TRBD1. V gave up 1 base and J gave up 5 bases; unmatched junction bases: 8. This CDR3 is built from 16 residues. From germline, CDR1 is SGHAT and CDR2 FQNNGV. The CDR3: CASSLGDRAHRETQYF. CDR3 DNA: TGTGCCAGCAGCTTAGGGGACAGGGCCCACCGGGAGACCCAGTACTTC.

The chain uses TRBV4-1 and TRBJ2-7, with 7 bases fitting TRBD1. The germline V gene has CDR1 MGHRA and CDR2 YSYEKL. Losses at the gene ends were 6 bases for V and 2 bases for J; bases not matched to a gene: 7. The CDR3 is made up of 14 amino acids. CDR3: CASSSGQFTYEQYF. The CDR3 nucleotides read TGCGCCAGCAGTTCGGGACAGTTTACCTACGAGCAGTACTTC.

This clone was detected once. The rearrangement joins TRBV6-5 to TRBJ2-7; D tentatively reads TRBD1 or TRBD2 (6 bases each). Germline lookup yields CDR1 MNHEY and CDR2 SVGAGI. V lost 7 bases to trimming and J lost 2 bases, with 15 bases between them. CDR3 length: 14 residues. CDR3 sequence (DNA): TGTGCCAGCAAGTTAGTGGGGGGCACCTACGAGCAGTACTTC. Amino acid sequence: CASKLVGGTYEQYF.

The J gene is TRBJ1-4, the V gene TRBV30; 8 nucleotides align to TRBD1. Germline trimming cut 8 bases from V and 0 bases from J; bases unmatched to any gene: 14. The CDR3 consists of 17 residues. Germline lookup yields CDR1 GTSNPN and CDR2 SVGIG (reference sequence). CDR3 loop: CASSRRQGRATNEKLFF. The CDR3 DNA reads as TGTGCCAGCTCAAGACGACAGGGGAGGGCAACTAATGAAAAACTGTTTTTT.

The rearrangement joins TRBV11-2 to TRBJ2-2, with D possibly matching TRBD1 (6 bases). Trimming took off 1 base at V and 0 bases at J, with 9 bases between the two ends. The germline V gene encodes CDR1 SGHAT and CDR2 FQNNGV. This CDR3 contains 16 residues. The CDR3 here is CASSLGPGANTGELFF. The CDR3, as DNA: TGTGCCAGCAGCTTAGGGCCAGGGGCGAACACCGGGGAGCTGTTTTTT.

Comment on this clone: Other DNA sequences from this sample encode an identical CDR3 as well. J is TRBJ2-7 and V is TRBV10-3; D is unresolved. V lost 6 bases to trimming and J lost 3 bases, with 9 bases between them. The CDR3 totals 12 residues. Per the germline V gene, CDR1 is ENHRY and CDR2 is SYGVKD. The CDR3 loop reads CAISEHSYEQYF. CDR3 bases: TGTGCCATCAGCGAGCACAGCTACGAGCAGTACTTC.